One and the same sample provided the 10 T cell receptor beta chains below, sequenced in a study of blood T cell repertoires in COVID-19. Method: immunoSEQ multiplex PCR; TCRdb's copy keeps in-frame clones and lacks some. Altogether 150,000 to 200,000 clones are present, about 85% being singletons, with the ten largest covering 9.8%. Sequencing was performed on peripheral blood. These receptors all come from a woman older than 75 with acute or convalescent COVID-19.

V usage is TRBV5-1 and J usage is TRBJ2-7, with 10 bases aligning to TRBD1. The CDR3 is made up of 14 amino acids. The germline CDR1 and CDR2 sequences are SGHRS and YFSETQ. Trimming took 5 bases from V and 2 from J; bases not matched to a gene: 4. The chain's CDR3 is CASRHGTGAYEQYF. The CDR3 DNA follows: TGCGCCAGCAGACATGGGACAGGGGCCTACGAGCAGTACTTC.

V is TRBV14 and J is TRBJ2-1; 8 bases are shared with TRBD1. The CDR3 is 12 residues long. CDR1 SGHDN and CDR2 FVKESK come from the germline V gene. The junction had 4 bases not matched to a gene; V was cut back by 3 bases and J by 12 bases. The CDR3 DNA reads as TGTGCCAGCAGCCAGCAGGGGGCCGGGCAGTTCTTC. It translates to CASSQQGAGQFF.

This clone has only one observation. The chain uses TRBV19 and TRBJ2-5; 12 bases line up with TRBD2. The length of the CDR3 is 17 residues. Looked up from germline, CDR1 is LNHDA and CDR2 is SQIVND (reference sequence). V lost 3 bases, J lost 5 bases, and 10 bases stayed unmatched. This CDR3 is CASSMDPGLAGSETQYF. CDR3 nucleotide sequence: TGTGCCAGTAGTATGGACCCCGGACTAGCGGGGTCGGAGACCCAGTACTTC.

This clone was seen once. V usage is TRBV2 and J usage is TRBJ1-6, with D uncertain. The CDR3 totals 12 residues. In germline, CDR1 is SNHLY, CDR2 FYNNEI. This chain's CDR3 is CARARPNSPLHF. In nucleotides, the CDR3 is TGTGCGAGGGCCAGACCGAATTCACCCCTCCACTTT.

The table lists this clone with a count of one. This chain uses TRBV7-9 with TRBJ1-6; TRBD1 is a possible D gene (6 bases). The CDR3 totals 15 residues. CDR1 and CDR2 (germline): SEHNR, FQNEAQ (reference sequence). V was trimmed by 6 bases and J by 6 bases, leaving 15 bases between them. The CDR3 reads CASRSGGGSNSPLHF. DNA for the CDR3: TGTGCCAGCAGGTCAGGCGGGGGCTCTAATTCACCCCTCCACTTT.

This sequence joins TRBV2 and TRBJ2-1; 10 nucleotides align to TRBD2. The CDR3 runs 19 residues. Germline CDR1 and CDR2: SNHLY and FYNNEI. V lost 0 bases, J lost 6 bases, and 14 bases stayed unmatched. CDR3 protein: CASSEARGAGGPIGNEQFF. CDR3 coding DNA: TGTGCCAGCAGTGAAGCGCGGGGAGCGGGAGGGCCTATAGGCAATGAGCAGTTCTTC.

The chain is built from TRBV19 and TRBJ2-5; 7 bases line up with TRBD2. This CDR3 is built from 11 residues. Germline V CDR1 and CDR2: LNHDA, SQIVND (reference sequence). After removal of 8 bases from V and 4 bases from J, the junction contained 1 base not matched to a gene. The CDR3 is CASGGGETQYF. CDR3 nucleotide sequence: TGTGCCAGTGGCGGGGGAGAGACCCAGTACTTC.

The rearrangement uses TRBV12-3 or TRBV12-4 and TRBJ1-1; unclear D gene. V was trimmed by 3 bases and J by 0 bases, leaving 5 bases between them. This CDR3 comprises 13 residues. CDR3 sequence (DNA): TGTGCCAGCAGTTTCTACGTGAACACTGAAGCTTTCTTT. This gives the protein CASSFYVNTEAFF.

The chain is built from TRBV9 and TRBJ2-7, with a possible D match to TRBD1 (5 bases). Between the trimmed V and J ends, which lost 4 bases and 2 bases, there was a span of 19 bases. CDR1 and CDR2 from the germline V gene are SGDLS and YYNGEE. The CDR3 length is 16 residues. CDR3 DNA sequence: TGTGCCAGCAGCCCAAGTGGGTTTAGGGGAACCTACGAGCAGTACTTC. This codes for CASSPSGFRGTYEQYF.

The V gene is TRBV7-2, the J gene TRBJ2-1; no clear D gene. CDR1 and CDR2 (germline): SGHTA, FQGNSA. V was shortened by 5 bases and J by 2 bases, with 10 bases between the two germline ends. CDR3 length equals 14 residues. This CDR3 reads CASSPGVAYNEQFF. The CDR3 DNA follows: TGTGCCAGCAGCCCCGGAGTGGCCTACAATGAGCAGTTCTTC. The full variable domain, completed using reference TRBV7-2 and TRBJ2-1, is GAGVSQSPSNKVTEKGKDVELRCDPISGHTALYWYRQSLGQGLEFLIYFQGNSAPDKSGLPSDRFSAERTGGSVSTLTIQRTQQEDSAVYLCASSPGVAYNEQFFGPGTRLTVL.